The 10 T cell receptor beta chains reported below all come from one sample, sequenced in a study of response to subunit inactivated influenza vaccine. MiXCR, run by TCRdb on the RT-PCR reads, gives a single entry per CDR3 protein. The sample contains 150,000 to 200,000 distinct CDR3 sequences, around 12% of which appear only once. These data were also reused for a study on T cells expressing NK-cell markers. That paper notes: UMIs were included in TCR beta cDNA generated by 5'RACE template switching.

The material sequenced was CD8+ T cells sorted from PBMCs, taken 11 to 12 days after vaccination. The receptors here all came from a man aged 45-65 years who received an inactivated influenza vaccine.

This clonotype turned up a few times. The DNA of the CDR3 is TGTGCCACCGGGGGACAGGGGGAGATTGAGCAGTTCTTC. Residues: CATGGQGEIEQFF. The chain uses TRBV24-1 and TRBJ2-1; TRBD1 matches at 11 bases. Unmatched junction bases numbered 6, after V lost 9 bases and J lost 9 bases. There are 13 residues in the CDR3. Germline V gene lookup returns CDR1 KGHDR and CDR2 SFDVKD.

The chain joins TRBV28 to TRBJ2-7, with D perhaps matching TRBD2 (6 bases). Germline V gene lookup returns CDR1 MDHEN and CDR2 SYDVKM. The CDR3 is made up of 15 amino acids. V was shortened by 3 bases and J by 2 bases, with 14 bases between the two germline ends. CDR3 residues: CASSFRGGKAYEQYF. In DNA, the CDR3 is TGTGCCAGCAGTTTTAGGGGCGGGAAAGCCTACGAGCAGTACTTC.

The genes are TRBV14 and TRBJ1-2; a weak D match, TRBD1 (5 bases). V gave up 1 base and J gave up 6 bases, with 18 bases separating them. Germline loops: CDR1 SGHDN, CDR2 FVKESK. This CDR3 is 16 amino acids long. CDR3 region: CASSQVSGRERNGYTF. In nucleotides, the CDR3 is TGTGCCAGCAGCCAAGTGTCCGGCAGGGAAAGGAATGGCTACACCTTC.

This clonotype has ten or more counts. The V and J genes are TRBV29-1 and TRBJ2-1, with 8 bases aligning to TRBD1. The CDR3 has 11 residues. Germline trimming cut 6 bases from V and 10 bases from J; bases unmatched to any gene: 5. CDR1 is SQVTM, CDR2 ANQGSEA, per germline. DNA of the CDR3: TGCAGCGTAAACAGGGGGGCCGAGCAGTTCTTC. Its protein is CSVNRGAEQFF.

This clonotype was seen repeatedly, ten times or more. V is TRBV12-3 or TRBV12-4 and J is TRBJ2-5; TRBD1 is a possible D gene (6 bases). V dropped 0 bases and J dropped 2 bases, with 16 bases sitting between them. The CDR3 extends over 17 amino acids. Here the CDR3 DNA reads TGTGCCAGCAGTTTAGCCTATCCGGCAGGGGATCAAGAGACCCAGTACTTC. Protein sequence: CASSLAYPAGDQETQYF.

The gene calls are TRBV15 and TRBJ1-2; no reliable D call. CDR3 size: 16 residues. V dropped 0 bases and J dropped 8 bases, with 19 bases sitting between them. The germline V gene encodes CDR1 LNHNV and CDR2 YYDKDF (reference sequence). CDR3 bases: TGTGCCACCAGCAGAGATTCACCGGGAGGCCTCCTGGGCTACACCTTC. Translation: CATSRDSPGGLLGYTF.

CDR3 sequence: CASSPPALGSSGANVLTF. CDR3 nucleotide sequence: TGTGCCAGCTCACCACCCGCTCTAGGTTCTTCTGGGGCCAACGTCCTGACTTTC. V gene TRBV18 combines with J gene TRBJ2-6, with D unresolved. This CDR3 contains 18 residues. CDR1 and CDR2 from the germline V gene are KGHSH and LQKENI. Trimming cost V 0 bases and J 1 base, with 13 bases left between them.

This clonotype was found a few times. The V and J genes are TRBV6-1 and TRBJ2-7; TRBD2 is a possible D gene (6 bases). Trimming shortened V by 7 bases and J by 7 bases, and 17 bases separated the two germline ends. CDR1 is MNHNS and CDR2 is SASEGT in the germline V gene. The CDR3 is 13 amino acids. CDR3 DNA sequence: TGTGCCAGCAAGCCACCGGGACTTCGGGAGCAGTACTTC. Protein product: CASKPPGLREQYF.

V usage is TRBV11-2 and J usage is TRBJ2-2, with 7 bases matching TRBD2. Germline values: CDR1 SGHAT, CDR2 FQNNGV. Trimming cost V 3 bases and J 2 bases; bases outside gene matches: 9. The CDR3 consists of 17 residues. The CDR3 nucleotides are TGTGCCAGCAGCTTTACCCAACTAGCGACCAACACCGGGGAGCTGTTTTTT. It codes for CASSFTQLATNTGELFF.

V and J are TRBV12-3 or TRBV12-4 and TRBJ2-7; no definite D call. The CDR3 is 13 amino acids. Trimming cost V 3 bases and J 3 bases, with 9 bases left between them. This chain's CDR3 is CASSFTRVYEQYF. Written as DNA, the CDR3 is TGTGCCAGCAGTTTTACCCGGGTCTACGAGCAGTACTTC.